The 20 T cell receptor beta chains below come from one sample, sequenced in a study of T cells in Graves' hyperthyroidism and ophthalmopathy. From RNA transcripts, TCR beta CDR3 regions were amplified. TCR CDR3 underwent first-round RT-PCR with the HTBI primer set. TCRdb passed the multiplex PCR reads through MiXCR, listing each CDR3 protein once. The table shows some 550,000 distinct CDR3 sequences, with around 21% occurring only once. Material for sequencing was blood. The origin of the receptors is a man aged 18 to 35 with Graves' hyperthyroidism.

This clonotype was seen many times. The V and J genes are TRBV7-9 and TRBJ1-1; D ambiguous. This CDR3 contains 14 residues. The germline V and J ends were trimmed by 2 bases and 5 bases, with 12 bases remaining between them. From germline, CDR1 is SEHNR and CDR2 FQNEAQ (reference sequence). CDR3 DNA: TGTGCCAGCAGCTTAACCTTCTGGGAGACTGAAGCTTTCTTT. Residues: CASSLTFWETEAFF.

V usage is TRBV30 and J usage is TRBJ1-5; no reliable D call. The length of the CDR3 is 14 residues. Germline V CDR1 and CDR2: GTSNPN, SVGIG (reference sequence). Trimming left V 0 bases short and J 1 base short, with 7 bases between. CDR3 sequence reads: CAWSVAVSNQPQHF. DNA of the CDR3: TGTGCCTGGAGTGTTGCTGTAAGCAATCAGCCCCAGCATTTT. Using reference TRBV30 and TRBJ1-5 for the parts outside the CDR3, the full variable domain is SQTIHQWPATLVQPVGSPLSLECTVEGTSNPNLYWYRQAAGRGLQLLFYSVGIGQISSEVPQNLSASRPQDRQFILSSKKLLLSDSGFYLCAWSVAVSNQPQHFGDGTRLSIL.

Worth noting for this clonotype: This may come from a read error, since a much larger clone is one base off. V gene TRBV28 combines with J gene TRBJ1-2, with D maybe TRBD1 (5 bases). Trimming pared 5 bases from V and 7 bases from J, leaving 17 bases between. Germline loops: CDR1 MDHEN, CDR2 SYDVKM. CDR3 length: 14 amino acids. The CDR3 DNA follows: TGTGCCAGCAGTGGAGGACATGGGGCGCGTGGCTACACCTTC. It is translated as CASSGGHGARGYTF.

This clonotype was seen many times. V gene TRBV20-1 combines with J gene TRBJ1-2; tentatively, D is TRBD1 (5 bases). Trimming left V 3 bases short and J 7 bases short, with 12 bases between. The CDR3 contains 12 residues. In germline, CDR1 is DFQATT, CDR2 SNEGSKA (reference sequence). CDR3 amino acids: CSASSRDVGYTF. The CDR3 nucleotides read TGCAGTGCTAGTTCCCGGGACGTTGGCTACACCTTC.

The chain's CDR3 is CSARDLKVGQDQETQYF. The CDR3 DNA sequence: TGCAGTGCTAGAGATCTAAAAGTAGGACAGGACCAAGAGACCCAGTACTTC. V and J are TRBV20-1 and TRBJ2-5; TRBD1 agrees at 7 bases. The CDR3 consists of 17 residues. V was clipped by 0 bases and J by 0 bases; unmatched bases: 10. CDR1 is DFQATT and CDR2 is SNEGSKA in the germline V gene (reference sequence).

This clonotype was recorded at least ten times. The chain has TRBV11-2 and TRBJ2-5; D may be TRBD1 (5 bases). CDR1 and CDR2 (germline): SGHAT, FQNNGV. The CDR3 sequence is 17 residues long. Deletions cut 5 bases from V and 4 bases from J, with 23 bases between. CDR3: CASSTGRGALKGETQYF. The CDR3 bases are TGTGCCAGCAGCACCGGCCGTGGGGCACTAAAGGGAGAGACCCAGTACTTC.

In this sample, this clonotype turned up many times. V is TRBV6-2 or TRBV6-3 and J is TRBJ2-6, with 8 bases identical to TRBD1. The V segment lost 2 bases and the J segment 0 bases; nucleotides outside the gene matches: 6. The CDR3 length is 18 residues. Looked up from germline, CDR1 is MNHEY and CDR2 is SVGEGT. The CDR3 DNA follows: TGTGCCAGCAGTTACGACACAGGGGGTCCCTCTGGGGCCAACGTCCTGACTTTC. It specifies CASSYDTGGPSGANVLTF.

This clonotype was recorded many times. V and J are TRBV2 and TRBJ2-7; D unresolved. Germline-derived CDR1 and CDR2 are SNHLY and FYNNEI. V shed 5 bases and J shed 2 bases, with 7 bases lying between them. The CDR3 length is 12 residues. This CDR3 reads CASSYSTYEQYF. The CDR3 bases are TGTGCCAGCAGTTACTCAACCTACGAGCAGTACTTC.

Of note for this clonotype: A much more abundant neighbour one base away suggests this may be a read error. The chain joins TRBV5-1 to TRBJ1-1; 11 bases agree with TRBD1. There are 15 residues in the CDR3. Germline V gene lookup returns CDR1 SGHRS and CDR2 YFSETQ. CDR3 residues: CVSSPTGTGGTEAFF. CDR3 coding DNA: TGCGTCAGCAGCCCAACCGGGACAGGGGGGACTGAAGCTTTCTTT.

In this sample, this clonotype turned up many times. The chain has TRBV12-3 or TRBV12-4 and TRBJ1-5, with a tentative D call TRBD1 (5 bases). This CDR3 has 15 amino acids. V lost 5 bases and J lost 0, with 11 bases in between. The CDR3 here is CASSINRYSNQPQHF. The CDR3 bases are TGTGCCAGCAGTATAAACAGGTATAGCAATCAGCCCCAGCATTTT.

This clonotype was recorded many times. The rearrangement uses TRBV28 and TRBJ2-7; TRBD1 agrees at 7 bases. Germline V gene sequence: CDR1 MDHEN, CDR2 SYDVKM. Losses at the gene ends were 6 bases for V and 4 bases for J; bases not matched to a gene: 9. This CDR3 has 14 residues. CDR3 DNA: TGTGCCAGCAGGGGCTGGACAGGCCTTTACGAGCAGTACTTC. Translated, it gives CASRGWTGLYEQYF.

This clonotype occurred a few times. It may be a read error: a sequence one base away is much more abundant. The V call is TRBV20-1, the J call TRBJ1-5, with 11 bases lining up with TRBD1. The CDR3 loop spans 14 amino acids. Germline assignment: CDR1 DFQATT and CDR2 SNEGSKA (reference sequence). Trimming removed 8 bases from V and 4 bases from J; junction bases left unmatched: 7. The CDR3 DNA sequence: TGCAGTTCAAGCCGGGACAGGGGGAATCAGCCCCAGCATTTT. As protein: CSSSRDRGNQPQHF.

This clonotype was detected only a few times. Germline and junction disagree at one end, which may indicate a read error. This chain connects TRBV6-1 to TRBJ2-5; a possible D gene is TRBD2 (5 bases). CDR1 and CDR2 (germline): MNHNS, SASEGT. The CDR3 extends over 14 amino acids. The DNA for the CDR3 is TGTGCCAGCAGCTCCCCGGAGGACCAAGAGACCGAGTACTTC. It encodes CASSSPEDQETEYF.

This clonotype was seen ten or more times. In DNA, the CDR3 is TGTGCCAGCAGTTTATGGGTCACGGGGACGAGGGTGAGGGAGCAGTACTTC. This sequence encodes CASSLWVTGTRVREQYF. The chain links TRBV28 to TRBJ2-7; D possibly matches TRBD1 or TRBD2 (5 bases each). The V end was cut by 0 bases, the J end by 7 bases, with 22 bases between. Germline V gene data show CDR1 as MDHEN and CDR2 as SYDVKM. CDR3 length equals 17 residues.

This chain joins TRBV20-1 and TRBJ2-7; D is uncertain. This CDR3 is 11 amino acids long. With 2 bases removed from V and 3 bases from J, the gap between germline ends came to 5 bases. Germline V gene sequence: CDR1 DFQATT, CDR2 SNEGSKA (reference sequence). The CDR3 sequence is CSARPFYEQYF. The CDR3 DNA reads as TGCAGTGCTAGACCTTTCTACGAGCAGTACTTC.

The V gene is TRBV6-1, the J gene TRBJ1-1, with unresolved D. The CDR3 loop spans 11 amino acids. CDR1 MNHNS and CDR2 SASEGT come from the germline V gene. The V end lost 8 bases, the J end lost 7 bases, and 11 bases lay between the germline ends. CDR3 protein: CASHANFEAFF. Here the CDR3 DNA reads TGTGCCAGCCACGCGAACTTTGAAGCTTTCTTT.

This clonotype was seen repeatedly, ten times or more. V usage is TRBV2 and J usage is TRBJ2-5, with 9 positions matching TRBD1. Germline trimming cut 4 bases from V and 5 bases from J; bases unmatched to any gene: 5. Germline lookup yields CDR1 SNHLY and CDR2 FYNNEI. CDR3 size: 14 residues. CDR3 bases: TGTGCCAGCAGTGGCGACAGGGGGGTCGAGACCCAGTACTTC. It is translated as CASSGDRGVETQYF. The full variable domain, completed using reference TRBV2 and TRBJ2-5, is EPEVTQTPSHQVTQMGQEVILRCVPISNHLYFYWYRQILGQKVEFLVSFYNNEISEKSEIFDDQFSVERPDGSNFTLKIRSTKLEDSAMYFCASSGDRGVETQYFGPGTRLLVL.

This clonotype was seen at least ten times. This chain uses TRBV7-9 with TRBJ2-7; 8 bases fit TRBD1. Per the germline V gene, CDR1 is SEHNR and CDR2 is FQNEAQ (reference sequence). V trimming: 6 bases; J trimming: 2 bases; junction bases outside the gene matches: 6. CDR3 size: 14 residues. CDR3 DNA sequence: TGTGCCAGCAGACACACAGGGGGAACCTACGAGCAGTACTTC. As protein: CASRHTGGTYEQYF.

Ten or more counts support this clonotype. J is TRBJ1-2 and V is TRBV5-1, with D tentatively TRBD1 (6 bases). Looked up from germline, CDR1 is SGHRS and CDR2 is YFSETQ. The CDR3 has 13 amino acids. V was cut by 0 bases and J by 6 bases, with 9 bases left in between. For the CDR3, the DNA is TGCGCCAGCAGCTTGGAACAGGGCGATGGCTACACCTTC. This encodes CASSLEQGDGYTF.

Notes on this clonotype: The junction departs from the called germline gene at one end, perhaps through a read error. J is TRBJ1-1 and V is TRBV6-5, with D possibly TRBD1 on 5 matching bases. Germline CDR1 and CDR2: MNHEY and SVGAGI. The CDR3 covers 17 residues. The CDR3 DNA reads as TGTGCCAGCAGTTACTCGTTAGCGACAGAAGTGAACACCGAAGCTTTCTTT. It yields the protein CASSYSLATEVNTEAFF.